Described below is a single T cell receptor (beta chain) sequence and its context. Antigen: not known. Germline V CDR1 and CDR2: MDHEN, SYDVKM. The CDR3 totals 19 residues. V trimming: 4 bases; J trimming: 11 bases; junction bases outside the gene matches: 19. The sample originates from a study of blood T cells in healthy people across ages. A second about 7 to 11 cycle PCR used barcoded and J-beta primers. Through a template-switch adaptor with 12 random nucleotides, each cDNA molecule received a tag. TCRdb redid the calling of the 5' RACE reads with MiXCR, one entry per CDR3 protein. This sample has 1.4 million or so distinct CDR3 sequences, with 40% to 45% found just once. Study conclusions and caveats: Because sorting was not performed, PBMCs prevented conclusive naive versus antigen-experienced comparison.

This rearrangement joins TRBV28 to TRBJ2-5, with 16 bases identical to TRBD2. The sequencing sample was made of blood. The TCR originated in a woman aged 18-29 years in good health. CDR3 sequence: CASSSGLAGGPPHTDEQYF. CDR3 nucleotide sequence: TGTGCCAGCAGTTCGGGACTAGCGGGAGGGCCTCCACACACGGATGAGCAGTACTTC.